These 31 T cell receptor beta chains were all obtained from the same sample, sequenced in a study of CD8+ T cells in alopecia areata. Treatment here: oral pan-JAK inhibitor, 5-10 mg twice daily. After isolation, RNA underwent reverse transcription to generate cDNA as the sequencing template. Data came from immunoSEQ multiplex PCR; TCRdb stores just in-frame clones and leaves some out. The sample carries 200,000 to 250,000 clones, under 70% recorded once. Specimen: CD4+ T cells sorted from blood, collected at week 4, from a patient treated with tofacitinib. The receptors shown here come from a human donor with alopecia areata.

The chain has TRBV5-1 and TRBJ2-5; TRBD2 might be the D (6 bases). Germline V lookup: CDR1 SGHRS, CDR2 YFSETQ. The CDR3 has 13 amino acids. The V end was cut by 4 bases, the J end by 13 bases, with 20 bases between. In DNA form, the CDR3 reads TGCGCCAGCAGCACCGGTATCGGGGAGGCGCTGTACTTC. This encodes CASSTGIGEALYF.

The rearrangement uses TRBV6-5 and TRBJ1-2, with D tentatively TRBD1 (5 bases). CDR3 size: 15 residues. Deletions cut 6 bases from V and 4 bases from J, with 18 bases between. Germline V gene sequence: CDR1 MNHEY, CDR2 SVGAGI. CDR3 sequence (DNA): TGTGCCAGCAGCCCCGGGAGCCCAGGGACCTATGGCTACACCTTC. Its protein is CASSPGSPGTYGYTF.

This clone was seen only a few times. V and J are TRBV14 and TRBJ2-6; D call uncertain. The V gene's germline CDR1 is SGHDN and CDR2 FVKESK. V was clipped by 2 bases and J by 0 bases, with 8 bases between them. The CDR3 length is 16 residues. The DNA for the CDR3 is TGTGCCAGCAGCCAATCCGTTCGCTCTGGGGCCAACGTCCTGACTTTC. Its translation is CASSQSVRSGANVLTF.

The rearrangement links TRBV2 to TRBJ2-5; tentatively, D is TRBD2 (5 bases). This CDR3 contains 13 residues. CDR1 is SNHLY, CDR2 FYNNEI, per germline. Trimming removed 8 bases from V and 1 base from J, with 11 bases in between. The CDR3 spells CASAGEFQETQYF. The CDR3 DNA reads TGTGCCAGCGCGGGCGAGTTCCAAGAGACCCAGTACTTC.

The CDR3 protein is CASSWTSNTEAFF. For the CDR3, the DNA is TGTGCCAGCAGCTGGACATCGAACACTGAAGCTTTCTTT. The V call is TRBV7-2, the J call TRBJ1-1; possibly TRBD1 for D (5 bases). V shed 4 bases and J shed 1 base, with 7 bases lying between them. CDR1 is SGHTA, CDR2 FQGNSA, per germline. CDR3 size: 13 residues.

The chain carries TRBV10-2 and TRBJ2-5; D may match TRBD1 or TRBD2 (5 bases each). V was clipped by 5 bases and J by 4 bases, with 14 bases between them. The CDR3 covers 14 residues. CDR1 and CDR2 (germline): WSHSY, SAAADI. The DNA of the CDR3 is TGCGCCAGCAGTCCCTCCCCGAGGGGAGAGACCCAGTACTTC. Translated, it gives CASSPSPRGETQYF.

The sample holds a few counts of this clone. V usage is TRBV29-1 and J usage is TRBJ2-2; no definite D call. Trimming took off 1 base at V and 4 bases at J, with 10 bases between the two ends. The germline V gene encodes CDR1 SQVTM and CDR2 ANQGSEA. This CDR3 spans 14 amino acids. The CDR3: CSVEVRASTGELFF. The CDR3 coding sequence is TGCAGCGTTGAAGTAAGGGCTAGCACCGGGGAGCTGTTTTTT.

Details on this clone: The sample carries other DNA sequences with the same CDR3. The chain carries TRBV29-1 and TRBJ1-1; D call uncertain. CDR1 and CDR2 (germline): SQVTM, ANQGSEA. The CDR3 contains 13 residues. V lost 4 bases and J 1 base, leaving 10 bases between the germline ends. This CDR3 is CSVGRGGNTEAFF. The CDR3 DNA reads TGCAGCGTTGGACGCGGTGGGAACACTGAAGCTTTCTTT. The entire variable domain, with the rest obtained from reference TRBV29-1 and TRBJ1-1, is as follows: SAVISQKPSRDICQRGTSLTIQCQVDSQVTMMFWYRQQPGQSLTLIATANQGSEATYESGFVIDKFPISRPNLTFSTLTVSNMSPEDSSIYLCSVGRGGNTEAFFGQGTRLTVV.

The chain links TRBV29-1 to TRBJ2-5; TRBD2 aligns across 9 bases. This CDR3 contains 13 residues. Trimming at V came to 7 bases and at J to 4 bases, leaving 7 bases not matched to a gene. Germline CDR1 is SQVTM and CDR2 is ANQGSEA. The CDR3 DNA follows: TGCAGCGCTAACGGACTAGCGATAGAGACCCAGTACTTC. Translation: CSANGLAIETQYF.

This chain links TRBV30 with TRBJ1-2; D unclear. The CDR3 has 13 amino acids. Germline V gene sequence: CDR1 GTSNPN, CDR2 SVGIG (reference sequence). V was trimmed by 3 bases and J by 2 bases, leaving 10 bases between them. The CDR3 reads CAWRFDGNYGYTF. DNA for the CDR3: TGTGCCTGGAGATTCGACGGGAACTATGGCTACACCTTC. Supplemented by reference TRBV30 and TRBJ1-2, the full variable domain reads SQTIHQWPATLVQPVGSPLSLECTVEGTSNPNLYWYRQAAGRGLQLLFYSVGIGQISSEVPQNLSASRPQDRQFILSSKKLLLSDSGFYLCAWRFDGNYGYTFGSGTRLTVV.

This chain connects TRBV27 to TRBJ1-1, with unresolved D. The CDR3 consists of 15 residues. V dropped 6 bases and J dropped 4 bases, with 18 bases sitting between them. From germline, CDR1 is MNHEY and CDR2 SMNVEV (reference sequence). The CDR3 DNA follows: TGTGCCAGCAGCCAATCGGGTGGAGAGGGCACTGAAGCTTTCTTT. This translates into CASSQSGGEGTEAFF.

The V call is TRBV4-1, the J call TRBJ1-1; D remains ambiguous. Per germline, CDR1 MGHRA and CDR2 YSYEKL. CDR3 length: 18 residues. V was cut by 1 base and J by 3 bases, with 21 bases left in between. The CDR3 loop reads CASSQGLLSRTLDTEAFF. In DNA form, the CDR3 reads TGCGCCAGCAGCCAAGGCCTATTATCCAGGACTCTGGACACTGAAGCTTTCTTT.

V gene TRBV9 combines with J gene TRBJ2-7; 12 bases agree with TRBD1. Germline CDR1 reads SGDLS; CDR2 reads YYNGEE. CDR3 length: 16 amino acids. V shed 3 bases and J 5 bases; nucleotides not matched to a gene: 9. CDR3 amino acids: CASSAQMGQGANEQYF. The CDR3, as DNA: TGTGCCAGCAGCGCCCAAATGGGACAGGGGGCGAACGAGCAGTACTTC.

The chain carries TRBV18 and TRBJ1-6; TRBD1 matches at 7 bases. The junction had 13 bases not matched to a gene; V was cut back by 1 base and J by 10 bases. CDR3 length: 17 residues. Germline V CDR1 and CDR2: KGHSH, LQKENI. For the CDR3, the DNA is TGTGCCAGCTCACCACAAGGGGGCCAGGCAGTACTCTCACCCCTCCACTTT. Translation: CASSPQGGQAVLSPLHF.

This clone was seen more than once but under ten times. DNA for the CDR3: TGTGCCAGCAGCGCTCAAGGGGGCAATGCAGAGACCCAGTACTTC. Its protein is CASSAQGGNAETQYF. The J gene is TRBJ2-5, the V gene TRBV9, with 7 bases aligning to TRBD1. Germline CDR1 SGDLS, CDR2 YYNGEE. Unmatched junction bases numbered 9, after V lost 3 bases and J lost 4 bases. This CDR3 contains 15 residues.

The chain uses TRBV9 and TRBJ1-2; 7 bases agree with TRBD1. This CDR3 has 14 residues. The ends lost 0 bases at V and 4 bases at J; junction bases unmatched: 3. Germline V gene lookup returns CDR1 SGDLS and CDR2 YYNGEE. The CDR3 loop reads CASSVGTGPYGYTF. The DNA for the CDR3 is TGTGCCAGCAGCGTAGGGACAGGACCCTATGGCTACACCTTC.

This clone was detected a few times. The chain carries TRBV11-3 and TRBJ1-2, with D maybe TRBD1 (5 bases). The germline V and J ends were trimmed by 8 bases and 4 bases, with 14 bases remaining between them. The CDR3 is 13 amino acids. In germline, CDR1 is SGHNT, CDR2 YENEEA. CDR3 DNA: TGTGCCAGCGGATTGCAGGGTTCCTATGGCTACACCTTC. Translation: CASGLQGSYGYTF.

The chain carries TRBV2 and TRBJ2-4, with 7 nucleotides matching TRBD1. The germline gives CDR1 SNHLY, CDR2 FYNNEI. The CDR3 totals 13 residues. Losses at the gene ends were 5 bases for V and 7 bases for J; bases not matched to a gene: 5. In nucleotides, the CDR3 is TGTGCCAGCAGTAAGGGACAGTTCAACATTCAGTACTTC. This gives the protein CASSKGQFNIQYF.

V and J are TRBV7-8 and TRBJ2-3; no reliable D call. The CDR3 length is 15 residues. V was clipped by 1 base and J by 2 bases, with 10 bases between them. Looked up from germline, CDR1 is SGHVS and CDR2 is FQNEAQ. CDR3 protein: CASSLDLTYTDTQYF. The DNA of the CDR3 is TGTGCCAGCAGCTTAGATTTGACCTACACAGATACGCAGTATTTT.

Regarding this clone: One end of the junction fails to match germline, which may point to a read error. This chain uses TRBV7-9 with TRBJ1-1; the D is unclear. This CDR3 spans 12 amino acids. CDR1 is SEHNR, CDR2 FQNEAQ, per germline (reference sequence). CDR3 sequence reads: CASSLAEDEAFF. Written as DNA, the CDR3 is TGTGCCAGCAGCCTAGCTGAGGACGAAGCTTTCTTT. Full variable domain (outside the CDR3, taken from reference TRBV7-9 and TRBJ1-1): DTGVSQNPRHKITKRGQNVTFRCDPISEHNRLYWYRQTLGQGPEFLTYFQNEAQLEKSRLLSDRFSAERPKGSFSTLEIQRTEQGDSAMYLCASSLAEDEAFFGQGTRLTVV.

The chain recombines TRBV5-1 with TRBJ1-5; D gene unclear. The V end was cut by 2 bases, the J end by 5 bases, with 14 bases between. CDR1 SGHRS and CDR2 YFSETQ come from the germline V gene. CDR3 size: 15 residues. The CDR3 reads CASSFSPGPHQPQHF. The CDR3 coding sequence is TGCGCCAGCAGCTTTTCTCCAGGACCCCATCAGCCCCAGCATTTT.

This clone appeared a few times. The gene calls are TRBV27 and TRBJ2-3; D unresolved. The CDR3 loop spans 13 amino acids. V was pared by 0 bases and J by 6 bases, with 7 bases between. Germline CDR1 and CDR2: MNHEY and SMNVEV (reference sequence). The CDR3 is CASSLSPWDTQYF. In DNA form, the CDR3 reads TGTGCCAGCAGTTTATCCCCGTGGGATACGCAGTATTTT.

The table lists this clone with many counts. V and J are TRBV7-2 and TRBJ1-5, with 7 bases that match TRBD1. This CDR3 spans 15 amino acids. The trim removed 5 bases at V and 5 bases at J, leaving 9 bases unmatched. Germline V gene lookup returns CDR1 SGHTA and CDR2 FQGNSA. DNA for the CDR3: TGTGCCAGCAGCACGACAGGGCCTCGAGATCAGCCCCAGCATTTT. Encoded protein: CASSTTGPRDQPQHF.

The chain uses TRBV10-3 and TRBJ2-5; 8 bases agree with TRBD2. The CDR3 totals 14 residues. CDR1 and CDR2 from the germline V gene are ENHRY and SYGVKD. J was trimmed by 4 bases and V by 4 bases; bases with no gene match: 5. This chain's CDR3 is CAISVRGVAETQYF. CDR3 DNA sequence: TGTGCCATCAGTGTGCGGGGGGTGGCAGAGACCCAGTACTTC.

V and J are TRBV13 and TRBJ2-7, with 8 bases matching TRBD1. Per germline, CDR1 PRHDT and CDR2 FYEKMQ (reference sequence). The CDR3 has 12 residues. V dropped 4 bases and J dropped 7; count of bases not matched to a gene: 3. The CDR3 protein is CASSWTGSEQYF. The DNA of the CDR3 is TGTGCCAGCAGCTGGACAGGGTCGGAGCAGTACTTC.

This clone was observed once. The chain employs TRBV5-1 and TRBJ2-7; 9 bases are a match to TRBD1. Germline loops: CDR1 SGHRS, CDR2 YFSETQ. With 3 bases clipped from V and 1 base from J, the junction kept 2 bases outside the gene matches. The CDR3 is 14 amino acids. CDR3 in amino acids: CASSWGQGSYEQYF. DNA of the CDR3: TGCGCCAGCAGCTGGGGACAGGGTTCCTACGAGCAGTACTTC.

The chain is built from TRBV30 and TRBJ2-7; perhaps TRBD2 as D (6 bases). V lost 1 base, J lost 1 base, and 11 bases lay in between. Germline lookup yields CDR1 GTSNPN and CDR2 SVGIG (reference sequence). The length of the CDR3 is 14 residues. CDR3: CAWSGKRGSYEQYF. The CDR3 region has the DNA TGTGCCTGGAGTGGTAAACGGGGGTCCTACGAGCAGTACTTC.

The chain combines TRBV25-1 with TRBJ2-7; 8 bases are a match to TRBD1. The V and J ends lost 3 bases and 3 bases, in that order; junction bases with no gene match: 4. This CDR3 has 14 residues. The germline gives CDR1 MGHDK, CDR2 SYGVNS. As DNA, the CDR3 is TGTGCCAGCAGTGAGGCTGGACAGGGCTACGAGCAGTACTTC. This encodes CASSEAGQGYEQYF.

The chain recombines TRBV5-1 with TRBJ1-6; 7 bases line up with TRBD1. With V trimmed by 5 bases and J by 7 bases, 12 bases remained unmatched. The V gene's germline CDR1 is SGHRS and CDR2 YFSETQ. The CDR3 loop spans 16 amino acids. CDR3 sequence: CASRPDRVPGNSPLHF. The CDR3 bases are TGCGCCAGCAGACCCGACAGGGTCCCCGGGAATTCACCCCTCCACTTT.

This clone has only a few counts. This CDR3 is also generated by other DNA sequences in the sample. The chain links TRBV4-3 to TRBJ1-2; tentatively, D is TRBD1 (5 bases). CDR1 LGHNA and CDR2 YSLEER come from the germline V gene. V shed 0 bases and J shed 4 bases, with 12 bases lying between them. This CDR3 region has 15 residues. This CDR3 is CASSQEGGASYGYTF. DNA for the CDR3: TGCGCCAGCAGCCAAGAGGGTGGGGCTTCCTATGGCTACACCTTC.

The chain uses TRBV25-1 and TRBJ2-4, with TRBD2 as a possible D gene (6 bases). The CDR3 has 15 amino acids. Germline V lookup: CDR1 MGHDK, CDR2 SYGVNS. V gave up 4 bases and J gave up 1 base, with 11 bases separating them. The CDR3 protein is CASSVTSLAKNIQYF. The CDR3, as DNA: TGTGCCAGCAGTGTAACTAGCCTCGCCAAAAACATTCAGTACTTC.